The rows below give T cell receptor beta chains drawn from one sample of a study of T cells in Graves' hyperthyroidism and ophthalmopathy. Each CDR3 protein is one row after TCRdb ran MiXCR on the multiplex PCR reads. This sample has under 300,000 distinct CDR3 sequences, with roughly an eighth found just once. Material for sequencing was blood. The receptor source for this set is a woman in her 40s with Graves' hyperthyroidism. The CDR3 runs from the conserved cysteine through the conserved F or W. Each record gives: V gene, J gene, clone size, D gene, CDR3 DNA, CDR3 protein. D genes are given only for firm matches. Clone size appears in some rows only: once, few, many, or a class for an expanded clone.

>TRBV4-1|TRBJ2-1|-|-
TGCGCCAGCAGCCAAGATGTAGGGCGCAATGAGCAGTTCTTC
CASSQDVGRNEQFF
>TRBV6-1|TRBJ2-3|many|TRBD2
TGTGCCAGCAAGAACCCAGGGGCTAGCGGGAGGGATACGCAGTATTTT
CASKNPGASGRDTQYF
>TRBV5-1|TRBJ2-1|few|-
TGCGCCAGCAGCTTGGACATGGCCTTAAATGAGCAGTTCTTC
CASSLDMALNEQFF
>TRBV20-1|TRBJ2-5|-|TRBD2
TGCAGTGTTCCTCCGGGAGGGCTAGAGACCCAGTACTTC
CSVPPGGLETQYF
>TRBV6-6|TRBJ2-1|many|-
TGTGCCAGCAGTTACTCGGGACATAGTTGGGATGAGCAGTTCTTC
CASSYSGHSWDEQFF
>TRBV3-1|TRBJ2-1|many|-
TGTGCCAGCAGCCAGCTAGGGGACAATGAGCAGTTCTTC
CASSQLGDNEQFF
>TRBV5-4|TRBJ2-2|many|-
TGTGCCAGCAGCTTCGAAAGGGGCACCGGGGAGCTGTTTTTT
CASSFERGTGELFF
>TRBV7-8|TRBJ1-5|many|TRBD1
TGTGCCAGCAGCTTGGACAGGGCTCAGCCCCAGCATTTT
CASSLDRAQPQHF
>TRBV29-1|TRBJ2-5|few|TRBD2
TGCAGCGCCCGGGGGGGCTTTCAAGAGACCCAGTACTTC
CSARGGFQETQYF
>TRBV19|TRBJ2-5|-|TRBD2
TGTGCCACCGCGGGAGATGTTCAAGAGACCCAGTACTTC
CATAGDVQETQYF
>TRBV2|TRBJ1-4|-|-
TGTGCCAGCAGTGGGTGGGGGCCTAATGAAAAACTGTTTTTT
CASSGWGPNEKLFF
>TRBV10-3|TRBJ2-7|many|-
TGTGCCATCAGTGCTTCAGGGGTATCCTACGAGCAGTACTTC
CAISASGVSYEQYF
>TRBV7-6|TRBJ2-5|many|-
TGTGCCAGCAGCCGACTAAGCGGGACAGGACAAGAGACCCAGTACTTC
CASSRLSGTGQETQYF
>TRBV2|TRBJ1-2|many|-
TGTGCCAGCAGTTTCGACAGGCCAAGGGGCTACACCTTC
CASSFDRPRGYTF
>TRBV29-1|TRBJ2-1|many|TRBD2
TGCAGCGCCCTAGCGGGAGTCTCCTTCAATGAGCAGTTCTTC
CSALAGVSFNEQFF
>TRBV4-1|TRBJ1-6|-|-
TGCGCCAGCAGCCACCAGGGGTACGGTTCACCCCTCCACTTT
CASSHQGYGSPLHF
>TRBV5-5|TRBJ1-6|many|-
TGTGCCAGCAGCTTGGGGGACGAATTCCTACCCCTCCACTTT
CASSLGDEFLPLHF
>TRBV2|TRBJ2-3|few|-
TGTGCCAGCAGTGAAGCATCGGGGGCAACGCAGTATTTT
CASSEASGATQYF
>TRBV5-1|TRBJ1-1|few|-
TGCGCCAGCCGGGGGAGACCCAATGAAGCTTTCTTT
CASRGRPNEAFF
>TRBV7-3|TRBJ2-3|many|-
TGTGCCAGCAGCCTTCGAGGACAACTCACAGATACGCAGTATTTT
CASSLRGQLTDTQYF
>TRBV27|TRBJ1-2|many|TRBD1
TGTGCCAGCAGTGATGGGACAGGGGCGTACTATGGCTACACCTTC
CASSDGTGAYYGYTF
>TRBV11-2|TRBJ2-1|-|TRBD2
TGTGCCAGCAGCTTAGCGGCCTCGGGAGGGGGCAATGAGCAGTTCTTC
CASSLAASGGGNEQFF
>TRBV3-1|TRBJ1-6|few|-
TGTGCCAGCGGTCCCTATAATTCACCCCTCCACTTT
CASGPYNSPLHF
>TRBV7-9|TRBJ2-7|many|TRBD1
TGTGCCAGCAGTCCCGGGACAGGCCGCCACAAATCAAACGAGCAGTACTTC
CASSPGTGRHKSNEQYF
>TRBV2|TRBJ1-3|many|-
TGTGCCAGCAGTGAAGGCGGGTATTTCTCTGGAAACACCATATATTTT
CASSEGGYFSGNTIYF
>TRBV4-2|TRBJ1-2|few|TRBD1
TGTGCCAGCAGCCCCCGGGACAGGGATTATGGCTACACCTTC
CASSPRDRDYGYTF
>TRBV2|TRBJ2-5|-|-
TGTGCCAGCAGTGTTGAAGGCAGACTGGGAGAGACCCAGTACTTC
CASSVEGRLGETQYF
>TRBV5-1|TRBJ2-2|many|-
TGCGCCAGCAGCTCGAATGCCCTTTCGAACACCGGGGAGCTGTTTTTT
CASSSNALSNTGELFF
>TRBV7-2|TRBJ2-7|many|-
TGTGCCAGCAGCTTATCTCGGAGCTACGAGCAGTACTTC
CASSLSRSYEQYF
>TRBV28|TRBJ2-1|many|TRBD2
TGTGCCAGCAGTGGAAAGACTAGCGGGATCTTCAATGAGCAGTTCTTC
CASSGKTSGIFNEQFF
>TRBV14|TRBJ1-4|few|-
TGTGCCAGCAGCATAGGGAGGGTGCGAGAAAAACTGTTTTTT
CASSIGRVREKLFF
>TRBV7-2|TRBJ2-7|many|-
TGTGCCAGCACCCAACCCGGACAGGGAGGGCACTACGAGCAGTACTTC
CASTQPGQGGHYEQYF
>TRBV11-2|TRBJ1-1|many|-
TGTGCCAGCAGCTCCCACACTGAAGCTTTCTTT
CASSSHTEAFF
>TRBV7-8|TRBJ1-5|few|-
TGTGCCAGCAGCCTTTCGACAGGAGACAATCAGCCCCAGCATTTT
CASSLSTGDNQPQHF
>TRBV7-9|TRBJ1-1|many|-
TGTGCCAGCAGCTTGGGGGGGTTTGAAGCTTTCTTT
CASSLGGFEAFF
>TRBV28|TRBJ2-1|many|-
TGTGCCAGCAGCCCCGCGGGCGATCCGGGGGAGCAGTTCTTC
CASSPAGDPGEQFF
>TRBV7-9|TRBJ2-6|-|TRBD1
TGTGCCAGCAGCCAGGCCAGGGGGTCTGGGGCCAACGTCCTGACTTTC
CASSQARGSGANVLTF
>TRBV20-1|TRBJ1-1|many|-
TGCAGTGCTAGTGGCAGGTTCGGAGGGGAAGCTTTCTTT
CSASGRFGGEAFF
>TRBV30|TRBJ1-1|many|-
TGTGCCTGGAGTGTAACAAATGAAGCTTTCTTT
CAWSVTNEAFF
>TRBV20-1|TRBJ2-5|few|-
TGCAGTGCTAGAGTCCCCGGCAGGGGAGAGACCCAGTACTTC
CSARVPGRGETQYF
>TRBV3-1|TRBJ1-6|many|-
TGTGCCAGCAGCCCCATCACCTCCTATAATTCACCCCTCCACTTT
CASSPITSYNSPLHF
>TRBV10-1|TRBJ1-2|many|-
TGCGCCAGCAGTGAGCTTAACTATGGCTACACCTTC
CASSELNYGYTF
>TRBV12-3/TRBV12-4|TRBJ2-3|-|-
TGTGCCAGCAGAGCGACAGCAAGGGGTGCAGATACGCAGTATTTT
CASRATARGADTQYF
>TRBV6-2/TRBV6-3|TRBJ2-1|-|TRBD2
TGTGCCAGCAGTTATAATTTAGACGGCGCTCTAGCGGGAAATGGGGGTGAGCAGTTCTTC
CASSYNLDGALAGNGGEQFF
>TRBV29-1|TRBJ2-1|few|TRBD2
TGCAGCGCCGTGACTAGCGGGATCTACTACAATGAGCAGTTCTTC
CSAVTSGIYYNEQFF
>TRBV6-2/TRBV6-3|TRBJ2-5|-|-
TGTGCCAGCAGATTTGACAGGTTGATATCCCGAGGGGAGACCCAGTACTTC
CASRFDRLISRGETQYF